One and the same sample provided the 5 T cell receptor beta chains below, sequenced in a study of T-cell reconstitution after alpha-beta-depleted transplantation in children. It was with unique molecular identifiers that the TCRbeta library was prepared. TCRdb processed the PCR reads anew with MiXCR; each CDR3 protein has one entry. Of about 200,000 distinct CDR3 sequences listed, 13% to 15% are singletons. Sequences were derived from PBMCs from the stem cell graft donor, sampled from the stem cell graft. The receptors here all came from a human donor who donated a stem cell graft to a child with acute lymphoblastic leukemia.

This clonotype was observed at least ten times. The V call is TRBV29-1, the J call TRBJ2-3; D uncertain. Germline CDR1 and CDR2: SQVTM and ANQGSEA. Trimming pared 2 bases from V and 1 base from J, leaving 13 bases between. There are 15 residues in the CDR3. CDR3 loop: CSVENEVLRTDTQYF. CDR3 coding DNA: TGCAGCGTTGAAAATGAGGTTCTTCGCACAGATACGCAGTATTTT.

V and J are TRBV7-2 and TRBJ2-5, with TRBD2 identical over 7 bases. This CDR3 has 14 residues. Germline assignment: CDR1 SGHTA and CDR2 FQGNSA. Unmatched junction bases numbered 7, after V lost 4 bases and J lost 5 bases. The CDR3 nucleotides are TGTGCCAGCAGCTCCTGGGGGGGAGAGGAGACCCAGTACTTC. Its protein product is CASSSWGGEETQYF. The full variable domain, completed using reference TRBV7-2 and TRBJ2-5, is GAGVSQSPSNKVTEKGKDVELRCDPISGHTALYWYRQSLGQGLEFLIYFQGNSAPDKSGLPSDRFSAERTGGSVSTLTIQRTQQEDSAVYLCASSSWGGEETQYFGPGTRLLVL.

V and J are TRBV11-3 and TRBJ2-2; TRBD1 aligns across 9 bases. Per germline, CDR1 SGHNT and CDR2 YENEEA. The CDR3 is 16 amino acids. The V and J ends lost 2 bases and 5 bases, in that order; junction bases with no gene match: 6. In DNA, the CDR3 is TGTGCCAGCAGCTTATCTCCGGGACAGGGAACCGGGGAGCTGTTTTTT. Protein: CASSLSPGQGTGELFF.

The rearrangement links TRBV10-1 to TRBJ2-2; 10 bases are a match to TRBD2. Germline-derived CDR1 and CDR2 are WNHNN and SYGVQD (reference sequence). The CDR3 runs to 17 residues. V was pared by 5 bases and J by 0 bases, with 6 bases of the junction left unmatched. The CDR3, as DNA: TGCGCCAGCAGTAGGACTAGCGGAAAAACGAACACCGGGGAGCTGTTTTTT. Protein: CASSRTSGKTNTGELFF.

This clonotype occurred many times. The chain recombines TRBV28 with TRBJ1-4; 7 positions agree with TRBD1. V shed 5 bases, J shed 7 bases, and the junction held 10 bases outside the gene matches. The length of the CDR3 is 15 residues. CDR1 and CDR2 (germline): MDHEN, SYDVKM. Here the CDR3 DNA reads TGTGCCAGCAGTCTGACGACAGGGTCTCGTGAAAAACTGTTTTTT. Translated, it gives CASSLTTGSREKLFF.